This T cell receptor (beta chain) emerged from a study of T cells in Graves' hyperthyroidism and ophthalmopathy. Turning to the study itself: Sampling of peripheral blood happened at initial diagnosis, prior to any treatment.

The TCR beta CDR3 regions underwent amplification using RNA transcripts as the source. The HTBI primer set drove a first-round RT-PCR of the TCR CDR3. TCRdb fed the multiplex PCR reads into MiXCR, producing one record per CDR3 protein. The table has a few hundred thousand distinct CDR3 sequences, around 14% seen once. V lost 5 bases to trimming and J lost 4 bases; unmatched junction nucleotides: 7. This CDR3 contains 14 residues. Broader study findings: Separation of ophthalmopathy from stable hyperthyroidism was achieved by a 13 V-J model.

These patients, aged 18 to 65, had recently diagnosed hyperthyroidism lasting under 2 months. The PBMCs were sourced from fresh peripheral blood (about 9.7 ml). This clonotype was seen many times. Its antigen is as yet unknown. This TCR derives from a woman aged 30 to 39 with Graves' hyperthyroidism. V is TRBV12-3 or TRBV12-4 and J is TRBJ1-2; 7 positions match TRBD1. The material sequenced was blood. For the CDR3, the DNA is TGTGCCAGCAGTCCCCAGACAGGGCCCTATGGCTACACCTTC. As protein: CASSPQTGPYGYTF.